This T cell receptor beta chain was obtained from a study of blood T cell repertoires in COVID-19. This clone was detected only once. Only in-frame clones appear in the TCRdb table, and some are missing; sequencing was by immunoSEQ multiplex PCR. The data hold around 300,000 clones, with over 75% observed a single time. This clonotype was obtained from a man under 40 who had recovered from COVID-19. What was sequenced was PBMCs or T cells enriched from blood (not recorded which).

The CDR3 loop reads CASSEGQGIHEQFF. In DNA, the CDR3 is TGTGCCAGTAGCGAGGGACAGGGTATCCATGAGCAGTTCTTC. The chain links TRBV19 to TRBJ2-1, with TRBD1 identical over 9 bases. This CDR3 region has 14 residues. Looked up from germline, CDR1 is LNHDA and CDR2 is SQIVND (reference sequence). Unmatched junction bases numbered 8, after V lost 6 bases and J lost 8 bases.